The 30 T cell receptor beta chains given below trace back to one sample, sequenced in a study of tumor-infiltrating lymphocytes in primary liver carcinoma. Unsorted bulk tissue, about 18-32 mg of it, served as the source for co-extraction of RNA and DNA. Researchers generated TCR beta cDNA from approximately 0.55 ug of total RNA, relying on a constant-region primer. ARM-PCR, slightly modified, supplied the TCR beta libraries through three nested multiplex PCR rounds. TRBV1-TRBV30 forward and Cbeta reverse primers drove the first two approximately 10-cycle rounds. One entry per CDR3 protein results from TCRdb running MiXCR on the multiplex PCR reads. The sample records roughly 86,000 distinct CDR3 sequences, just under 70% being singletons. The sample consisted of tumor-adjacent normal liver tissue. Receptors originate from a man in his forties or fifties with primary liver carcinoma and hepatitis B virus infection.

As to this clonotype: Given a much more abundant clone one base away, this may be a read error. The conserved phenylalanine or tryptophan normally closing the CDR3 is absent here, so this likely arose from a read error. V gene TRBV5-6 combines with J gene TRBJ2-7; D may be TRBD1 (5 bases). This CDR3 is 14 amino acids long. V lost 3 bases, J lost 0 bases, and 10 bases lay in between. Germline V gene lookup returns CDR1 SGHDT and CDR2 YYEEEE. CDR3 in DNA: TGTGCCAGCAGCTCGGACACTTACTCCTACGAGCAGTACATC. It translates to CASSSDTYSYEQYI.

This clonotype was counted once. This may arise from a read error, as a much more abundant clone is one base away. The CDR3: CAISENTESYGYTF. In DNA, the CDR3 is TGTGCCATCAGTGAGAATACAGAAAGCTATGGCTACACCTTC. V usage is TRBV10-3 and J usage is TRBJ1-2; no reliable D call. V was shortened by 2 bases and J by 4 bases, with 11 bases between the two germline ends. CDR3 length: 14 residues. Germline V CDR1 and CDR2: ENHRY, SYGVKD.

V is TRBV29-1 and J is TRBJ2-5; perhaps TRBD1 as D (6 bases). The CDR3 has 13 amino acids. CDR1 and CDR2 (germline): SQVTM, ANQGSEA. V dropped 8 bases and J dropped 2 bases, with 15 bases sitting between them. This CDR3 is CSLLPDSQETQYF. The CDR3 DNA follows: TGCAGCCTACTACCGGACAGTCAAGAGACCCAGTACTTC.

A note on this clonotype: A much larger clone sits a single nucleotide away, making a read error possible. V gene TRBV5-6 combines with J gene TRBJ2-3; perhaps TRBD2 as D (5 bases). From germline, CDR1 is SGHDT and CDR2 YYEEEE. The CDR3 runs to 14 residues. The germline V and J ends were trimmed by 2 bases and 4 bases, with 11 bases remaining between them. CDR3 coding DNA: TGTGCCAGCAGCTTAGGACTGGTCGCAGATACGCAGTATTTT. Its protein product is CASSLGLVADTQYF.

The chain uses TRBV4-2 and TRBJ2-2; the D is unclear. The V and J ends lost 0 bases and 6 bases respectively, with 17 bases between them. The CDR3 length is 17 residues. CDR1 is LGHNA and CDR2 is YNFKEQ in the germline V gene. CDR3 loop: CASSQDKYEQSAGELFF. The CDR3 coding sequence is TGTGCCAGCAGCCAAGACAAGTACGAGCAGTCAGCCGGGGAGCTGTTTTTT.

This clonotype was recorded many times. The chain uses TRBV29-1 and TRBJ2-3, with 7 bases matching TRBD1. The CDR3 length is 14 residues. CDR1 and CDR2 (germline): SQVTM, ANQGSEA. Trimming removed 6 bases from V and 2 bases from J; junction bases left unmatched: 8. The CDR3 DNA reads TGCAGCGTCGCCCCGGGACAGCTCACAGATACGCAGTATTTT. Amino acids: CSVAPGQLTDTQYF.

This sequence joins TRBV10-2 and TRBJ2-3, with D unclear. Trimming took off 11 bases at V and 4 bases at J, with 22 bases between the two ends. This CDR3 comprises 15 residues. The V gene's germline CDR1 is WSHSY and CDR2 SAAADI. In nucleotides, the CDR3 is TGCGCCGCTTCACCTGGACCTCCGTTGGCAGATACGCAGTATTTT. Translated: CAASPGPPLADTQYF.

This clonotype was found a few times. A read error may be the cause here, since a much bigger clone is one base away. The chain carries TRBV29-1 and TRBJ2-3, with TRBD2 matching 9 bases. The CDR3 extends over 14 amino acids. Germline CDR1 is SQVTM and CDR2 is ANQGSEA. CDR3 sequence reads: CNVTLAGFSDTQYF. In DNA, the CDR3 is TGCAACGTTACGCTAGCGGGATTCTCAGATACGCAGTATTTT.

The chain joins TRBV12-3 or TRBV12-4 to TRBJ2-7; no definite D call. This CDR3 has 13 amino acids. The CDR3 spells CVSSLRESYEQYF. CDR3 bases: TGTGTCAGTAGTTTAAGGGAATCCTACGAGCAGTACTTC.

To note about this clonotype: A junction end diverges from the germline sequence, so it may reflect a read error. The chain uses TRBV12-3 or TRBV12-4 and TRBJ2-3, with TRBD2 identical over 8 bases. This CDR3 is built from 15 residues. The CDR3 reads CANSFLGLVTDTQYF. The CDR3 bases are TGTGCCAACAGTTTTCTGGGACTAGTAACAGATACGCAGTATTTT.

As to this clonotype: At one end, the junction sequence differs from germline, possibly due to a read error. The chain links TRBV20-1 to TRBJ1-1; TRBD1 is a possible D gene (6 bases). This CDR3 is built from 13 residues. Per the germline V gene, CDR1 is DFQATT and CDR2 is SNEGSKA (reference sequence). The CDR3, as DNA: TGCATTGCTAGAGATAGGCGGGGGCTTCGTGCTTTCTTT. Translating it yields CIARDRRGLRAFF.

Details on this clonotype: A read error is possible here, since a much larger clone lies one base away. As the CDR3 is not closed by the conserved phenylalanine or tryptophan, this likely results from a read error. The CDR3 sequence: CASRSAGGYEQYI. As DNA, the CDR3 is TGCGCCAGCAGGTCGGCGGGTGGCTACGAGCAGTACATC. The chain links TRBV5-1 to TRBJ2-7; a weak D match, TRBD2 (5 bases). CDR1 is SGHRS, CDR2 YFSETQ, per germline. The CDR3 sequence is 13 residues long. The V end lost 5 bases, the J end lost 3 bases, and 12 bases lay between the germline ends.

A word on this clonotype: One end of the junction is discordant with germline, which a read error may explain. This chain links TRBV11-2 with TRBJ2-1; 12 bases map to TRBD1. The CDR3 is 14 residues long. CDR1 and CDR2 from the germline V gene are SGHAT and FQNNGV. The DNA for the CDR3 is TGTGCCAGCAGCCGAGGGTCCGGGGACAGGGGGCACTTATTC. Residues: CASSRGSGDRGHLF. The full variable domain, rest sourced from reference TRBV11-2 and TRBJ2-1, is EAGVAQSPRYKIIEKRQSVAFWCNPISGHATLYWYQQILGQGPKLLIQFQNNGVVDDSQLPKDRFSAERLKGVDSTLKIQPAKLEDSAVYLCASSRGSGDRGHLFGPGTRLTVL.

Of note for this clonotype: The junction and the germline gene differ at one end; a read error may be behind it. The CDR3 coding sequence is TGCGCCAGCTTCGACGTCGGGATTTACGATGAACAGTTCTTC. Its translation is CASFDVGIYDEQFF. This sequence joins TRBV10-2 and TRBJ2-1; perhaps TRBD2 as D (5 bases). The CDR3 runs to 14 residues. Looked up from germline, CDR1 is WSHSY and CDR2 is SAAADI.

The chain couples TRBV29-1 to TRBJ2-7; D is possibly TRBD1 or TRBD2 (5 bases each). The germline CDR1 and CDR2 sequences are SQVTM and ANQGSEA. The CDR3 contains 13 residues. The CDR3 spells CNALAGTNHEQYF. The CDR3, as DNA: TGCAACGCCCTCGCCGGGACCAACCACGAGCAGTACTTC.

The chain couples TRBV12-3 or TRBV12-4 to TRBJ1-5, with 8 bases aligning to TRBD1. There are 14 residues in the CDR3. The CDR3 region has the DNA TGTACCGGCAGTCAGACAGGGGGCAATCAGCCCCAGCATTTT. It specifies CTGSQTGGNQPQHF.

This chain uses TRBV11-1 with TRBJ2-3, with D perhaps matching TRBD1 (5 bases). The last part of the DNA fits TRBJ1-5 better; the J call may be wrong. CDR1 SGHAT and CDR2 FQDESV come from the germline V gene (reference sequence). The CDR3 contains 16 residues. CDR3 residues: CASSKGPAVSTDTQHF. DNA for the CDR3: TGTGCCAGCAGCAAGGGACCAGCAGTTAGCACAGATACACAGCATTTT.

Notes on this clonotype: This clone may be a read error of a much larger clone one base away. The V and J genes are TRBV7-9 and TRBJ2-1; D remains unclear. The CDR3 consists of 12 residues. From germline, CDR1 is SEHNR and CDR2 FQNEAQ (reference sequence). The DNA for the CDR3 is TGTGTCAGCAGCTTAGGCCGGATTGAGCAGTTCTTC. This codes for CVSSLGRIEQFF.

This clonotype showed up just once. A much larger clone sits a single nucleotide away, making a read error possible. The CDR3 protein is CGSSSGPGNGGDTQYF. CDR3 in DNA: TGTGGCAGCAGCTCGGGCCCCGGCAATGGAGGAGATACGCAGTATTTT. The chain has TRBV7-8 and TRBJ2-3; D possibly corresponds to TRBD2 (5 bases). The germline gives CDR1 SGHVS, CDR2 FQNEAQ. The CDR3 length is 16 residues.

Points on this clonotype: This may be a read error: a much more frequent sequence differs by one nucleotide. The chain couples TRBV6-5 to TRBJ2-7; D gene ambiguous. Germline assignment: CDR1 MNHEY and CDR2 SVGAGI. The V gene lost 7 bases and the J gene lost 3 bases, with 25 bases spanning the gap. The CDR3 totals 17 residues. As DNA, the CDR3 is TGTGCCAGCAAACGAGAAGTATCTGCCCAAACGGGCTACGAGCAGTACTTC. Its translation is CASKREVSAQTGYEQYF.

Notes on this clonotype: One end of the junction varies from germline; a read error may be responsible. The chain couples TRBV4-1 to TRBJ1-5; no definite D call. Germline CDR1 is MGHRA and CDR2 is YSYEKL. The CDR3 runs 15 residues. The CDR3 DNA reads TGCGTCAGCAGTCTCACTTGGTCGGGCAATCAGCCCCAGCATTTT. It encodes CVSSLTWSGNQPQHF.

Concerning this clonotype itself: Being one base from a much bigger clone, this may be a read error. The chain carries TRBV5-6 and TRBJ2-1; D not certain. Germline values: CDR1 SGHDT, CDR2 YYEEEE. The CDR3 runs to 12 residues. This CDR3 reads CASRLRWNEQFF. CDR3 coding DNA: TGTGCCAGCCGCTTGCGCTGGAATGAGCAGTTCTTC.

Concerning this clonotype: This clone may be a read error of a much larger clone one base away. CDR3 loop: CASSSGQRYSPLHF. CDR3 DNA sequence: TGTGCCAGCAGCTCAGGACAGAGGTATTCACCCCTCCACTTT. The rearrangement uses TRBV12-3 or TRBV12-4 and TRBJ1-6, with a possible D match to TRBD1 (6 bases). V was trimmed by 6 bases and J by 8 bases, leaving 14 bases between them. The CDR3 is 14 amino acids.

As regards this clonotype: A read error may account for a junction end that differs from germline. The chain employs TRBV4-1 and TRBJ2-5; 10 nucleotides match TRBD2. The germline gives CDR1 MGHRA, CDR2 YSYEKL. The CDR3 extends over 15 amino acids. In DNA, the CDR3 is TGCGCCAGCAGCCAAGAGGGACTAGCGCCCCGAGACCAACACTTC. It encodes CASSQEGLAPRDQHF.

The V call is TRBV5-6, the J call TRBJ2-7, with D uncertain. Trimming pared 0 bases from V and 4 bases from J, leaving 11 bases between. The CDR3 is 14 residues long. The germline gives CDR1 SGHDT, CDR2 YYEEEE. The CDR3 coding sequence is TGTGCCAGCAGCTTGGCGGAGTCAGAATACGAGCAGTACTTC. Translation: CASSLAESEYEQYF.

This chain uses TRBV6-1 with TRBJ2-2; TRBD2 matches 11 bases. In germline, CDR1 is MNHNS, CDR2 SASEGT. V lost 5 bases to trimming and J lost 7 bases; unmatched junction nucleotides: 9. The CDR3 totals 16 residues. Written as DNA, the CDR3 is TGTGCCAGCAGTTGGGGTAGCGGGAGGGAAGACGGGGAGCTGTTTTTT. Amino acids: CASSWGSGREDGELFF.

This chain connects TRBV29-1 to TRBJ2-7; 8 bases align to TRBD2. J gave up 3 bases and V 8 bases, and 9 bases lay outside the gene matches. CDR1 SQVTM and CDR2 ANQGSEA come from the germline V gene. This CDR3 comprises 13 residues. The CDR3 nucleotides read TGCAGCACTGTCGCCGGGGGGGGCTACGAGCAGTACTTC. Its protein is CSTVAGGGYEQYF.

J is TRBJ2-3 and V is TRBV28, with 7 bases that match TRBD2. This CDR3 region has 16 residues. Unmatched junction bases numbered 9, after V lost 1 base and J lost 5 bases. Germline V gives CDR1 MDHEN, CDR2 SYDVKM. CDR3 coding DNA: TGTGCCAGCAGTTTATTTACGGGGGGAGTAGGAGATACGCAGTATTTT. Its translation: CASSLFTGGVGDTQYF.

About this clonotype itself: Given a much more abundant clone one base away, this may be a read error. This chain joins TRBV7-9 and TRBJ2-5; no definite D call. Germline V gene data show CDR1 as SEHNR and CDR2 as FQNEAQ (reference sequence). Trimming stripped 2 bases from V and 4 bases from J, with 8 bases between. CDR3 length: 13 amino acids. The CDR3 here is CASSLPPRETQYF. As DNA, the CDR3 is TGTGCCAGCAGCTTACCGCCAAGAGAGACCCAGTACTTC.

The V gene is TRBV5-1, the J gene TRBJ2-7; 9 bases line up with TRBD1. Germline V lookup: CDR1 SGHRS, CDR2 YFSETQ. This CDR3 contains 15 residues. V trimming: 5 bases; J trimming: 2 bases; junction bases outside the gene matches: 8. CDR3 region: CASSPTGTGPYEQYF. The CDR3, as DNA: TGCGCCAGCAGTCCAACCGGGACAGGGCCCTACGAGCAGTACTTC. Supplemented by reference TRBV5-1 and TRBJ2-7, the full variable domain reads KAGVTQTPRYLIKTRGQQVTLSCSPISGHRSVSWYQQTPGQGLQFLFEYFSETQRNKGNFPGRFSGRQFSNSRSEMNVSTLELGDSALYLCASSPTGTGPYEQYFGPGTRLTVT.